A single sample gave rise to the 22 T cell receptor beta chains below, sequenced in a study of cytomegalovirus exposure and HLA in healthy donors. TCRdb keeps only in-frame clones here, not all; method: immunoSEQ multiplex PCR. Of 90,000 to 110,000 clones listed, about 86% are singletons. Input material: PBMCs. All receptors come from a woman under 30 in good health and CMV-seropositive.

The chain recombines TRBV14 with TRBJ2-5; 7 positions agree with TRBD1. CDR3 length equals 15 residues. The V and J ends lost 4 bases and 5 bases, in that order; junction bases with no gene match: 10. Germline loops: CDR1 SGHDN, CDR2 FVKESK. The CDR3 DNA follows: TGTGCCAGCAGCCTCGACAGGGTTACGGGGGAGACCCAGTACTTC. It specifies CASSLDRVTGETQYF. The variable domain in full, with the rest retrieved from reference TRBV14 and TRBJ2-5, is EAGVTQFPSHSVIEKGQTVTLRCDPISGHDNLYWYRRVMGKEIKFLLHFVKESKQDESGMPNNRFLAERTGGTYSTLKVQPAELEDSGVYFCASSLDRVTGETQYFGPGTRLLVL.

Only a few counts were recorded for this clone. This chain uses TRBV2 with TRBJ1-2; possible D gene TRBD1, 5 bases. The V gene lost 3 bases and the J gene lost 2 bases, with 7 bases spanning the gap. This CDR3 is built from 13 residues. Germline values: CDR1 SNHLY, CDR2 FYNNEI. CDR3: CASSENRNYGYTF. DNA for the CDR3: TGTGCCAGCAGTGAGAACAGGAACTATGGCTACACCTTC.

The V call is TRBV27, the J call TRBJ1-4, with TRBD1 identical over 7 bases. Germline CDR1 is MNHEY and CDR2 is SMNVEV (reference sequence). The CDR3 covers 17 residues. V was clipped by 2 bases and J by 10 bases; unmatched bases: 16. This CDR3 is CASSLNPGTDLWGKLFF. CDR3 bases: TGTGCCAGCAGTTTAAACCCGGGGACAGACCTTTGGGGAAAACTGTTTTTT.

The DNA for the CDR3 is TGTGCCAGCATCCCCCCGGGGGGGGCCTGGACTGAAGCTTTCTTT. Translation: CASIPPGGAWTEAFF. The V gene is TRBV6-1, the J gene TRBJ1-1, with a tentative D call TRBD1 (6 bases). Per the germline V gene, CDR1 is MNHNS and CDR2 is SASEGT. This CDR3 region has 15 residues. V was shortened by 7 bases and J by 5 bases, with 20 bases between the two germline ends.

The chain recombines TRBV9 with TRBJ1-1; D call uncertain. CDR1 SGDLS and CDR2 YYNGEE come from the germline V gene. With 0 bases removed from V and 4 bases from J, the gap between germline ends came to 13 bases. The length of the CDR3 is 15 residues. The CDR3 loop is CASSVGVVPGTEAFF. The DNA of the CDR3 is TGTGCCAGCAGCGTAGGTGTGGTCCCGGGCACTGAAGCTTTCTTT. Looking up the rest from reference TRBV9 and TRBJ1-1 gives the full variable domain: DSGVTQTPKHLITATGQRVTLRCSPRSGDLSVYWYQQSLDQGLQFLIQYYNGEERAKGNILERFSAQQFPDLHSELNLSSLELGDSALYFCASSVGVVPGTEAFFGQGTRLTVV.

The CDR3, as DNA: TGTGCCAGCAGTGACCCGGGACAGGGGACCAACGAGCAGTACTTC. It codes for CASSDPGQGTNEQYF. The rearrangement joins TRBV25-1 to TRBJ2-7; 10 bases line up with TRBD1. Germline loops: CDR1 MGHDK, CDR2 SYGVNS. J gave up 5 bases and V 3 bases, and 7 bases lay outside the gene matches. There are 15 residues in the CDR3.

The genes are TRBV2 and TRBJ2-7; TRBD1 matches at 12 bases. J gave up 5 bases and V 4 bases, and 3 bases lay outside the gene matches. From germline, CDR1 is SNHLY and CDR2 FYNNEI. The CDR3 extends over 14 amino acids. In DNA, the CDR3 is TGTGCCAGCAGTGGGGACAGGGGGCGCAACGAGCAGTACTTC. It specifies CASSGDRGRNEQYF.

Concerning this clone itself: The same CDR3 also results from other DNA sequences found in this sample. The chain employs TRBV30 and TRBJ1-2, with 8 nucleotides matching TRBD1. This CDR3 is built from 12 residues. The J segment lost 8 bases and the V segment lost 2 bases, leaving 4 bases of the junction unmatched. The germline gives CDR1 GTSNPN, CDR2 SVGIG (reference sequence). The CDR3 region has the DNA TGTGCCTGGAGTTCAGGGGGCGCAGGCTACACCTTC. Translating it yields CAWSSGGAGYTF. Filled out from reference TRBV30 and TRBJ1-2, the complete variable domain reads SQTIHQWPATLVQPVGSPLSLECTVEGTSNPNLYWYRQAAGRGLQLLFYSVGIGQISSEVPQNLSASRPQDRQFILSSKKLLLSDSGFYLCAWSSGGAGYTFGSGTRLTVV.

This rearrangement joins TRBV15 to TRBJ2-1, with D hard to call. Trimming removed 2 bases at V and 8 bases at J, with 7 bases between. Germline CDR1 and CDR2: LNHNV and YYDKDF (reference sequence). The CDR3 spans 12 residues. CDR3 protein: CATSRSLDEQFF. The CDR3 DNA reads TGTGCCACCAGCAGATCGTTAGATGAGCAGTTCTTC.

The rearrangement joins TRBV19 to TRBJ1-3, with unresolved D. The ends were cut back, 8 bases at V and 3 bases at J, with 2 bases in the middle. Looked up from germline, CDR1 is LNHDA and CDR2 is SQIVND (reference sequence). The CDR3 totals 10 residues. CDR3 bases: TGTGCCAGTTATGGAAACACCATATATTTT. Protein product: CASYGNTIYF.

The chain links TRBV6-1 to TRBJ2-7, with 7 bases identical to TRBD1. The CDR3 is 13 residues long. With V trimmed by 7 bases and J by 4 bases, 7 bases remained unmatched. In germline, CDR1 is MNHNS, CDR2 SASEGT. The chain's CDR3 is CASTVNRGYEQYF. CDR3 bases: TGTGCCAGCACCGTCAACAGGGGTTACGAGCAGTACTTC.

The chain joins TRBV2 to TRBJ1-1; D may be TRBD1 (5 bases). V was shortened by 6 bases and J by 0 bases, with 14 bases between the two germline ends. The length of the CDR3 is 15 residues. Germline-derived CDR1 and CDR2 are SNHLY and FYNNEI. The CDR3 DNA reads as TGTGCCAGCAGCTATGGGGGGTTAGTGAACACTGAAGCTTTCTTT. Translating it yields CASSYGGLVNTEAFF. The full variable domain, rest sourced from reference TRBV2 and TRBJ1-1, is EPEVTQTPSHQVTQMGQEVILRCVPISNHLYFYWYRQILGQKVEFLVSFYNNEISEKSEIFDDQFSVERPDGSNFTLKIRSTKLEDSAMYFCASSYGGLVNTEAFFGQGTRLTVV.

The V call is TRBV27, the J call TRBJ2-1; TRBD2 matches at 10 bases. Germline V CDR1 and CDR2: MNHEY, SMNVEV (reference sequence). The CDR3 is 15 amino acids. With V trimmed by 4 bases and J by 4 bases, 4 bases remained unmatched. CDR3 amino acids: CASSSLGLAYNEQFF. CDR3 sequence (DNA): TGTGCCAGCAGTTCCTTGGGACTAGCGTACAATGAGCAGTTCTTC.

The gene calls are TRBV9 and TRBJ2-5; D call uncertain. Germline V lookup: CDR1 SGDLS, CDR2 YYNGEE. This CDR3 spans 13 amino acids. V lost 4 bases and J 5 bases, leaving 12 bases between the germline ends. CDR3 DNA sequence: TGTGCCAGCAGCTCACCCTTTCAGGAGACCCAGTACTTC. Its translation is CASSSPFQETQYF. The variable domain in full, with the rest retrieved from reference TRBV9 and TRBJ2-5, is DSGVTQTPKHLITATGQRVTLRCSPRSGDLSVYWYQQSLDQGLQFLIQYYNGEERAKGNILERFSAQQFPDLHSELNLSSLELGDSALYFCASSSPFQETQYFGPGTRLLVL.

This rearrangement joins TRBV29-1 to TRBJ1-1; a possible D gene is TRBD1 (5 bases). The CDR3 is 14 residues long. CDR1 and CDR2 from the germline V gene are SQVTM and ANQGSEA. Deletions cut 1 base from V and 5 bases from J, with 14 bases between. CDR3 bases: TGCAGCGTTGAAGGGGGCAGGGTGCGGACTGAAGCTTTCTTT. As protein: CSVEGGRVRTEAFF. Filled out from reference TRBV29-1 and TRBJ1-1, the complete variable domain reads SAVISQKPSRDICQRGTSLTIQCQVDSQVTMMFWYRQQPGQSLTLIATANQGSEATYESGFVIDKFPISRPNLTFSTLTVSNMSPEDSSIYLCSVEGGRVRTEAFFGQGTRLTVV.

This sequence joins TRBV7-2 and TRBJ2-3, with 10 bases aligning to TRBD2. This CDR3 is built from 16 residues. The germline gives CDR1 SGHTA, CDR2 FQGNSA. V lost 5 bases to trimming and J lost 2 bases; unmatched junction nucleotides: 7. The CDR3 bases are TGTGCCAGCAGCCCCTCACTAGCGGGGTCCACAGATACGCAGTATTTT. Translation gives CASSPSLAGSTDTQYF.

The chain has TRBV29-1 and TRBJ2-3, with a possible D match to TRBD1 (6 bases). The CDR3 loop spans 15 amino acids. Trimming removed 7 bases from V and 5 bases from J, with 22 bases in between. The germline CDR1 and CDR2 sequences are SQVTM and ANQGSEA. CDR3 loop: CSGTSRGAGEDTQYF. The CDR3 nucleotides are TGCAGCGGAACCTCCCGAGGAGCAGGGGAAGATACGCAGTATTTT.

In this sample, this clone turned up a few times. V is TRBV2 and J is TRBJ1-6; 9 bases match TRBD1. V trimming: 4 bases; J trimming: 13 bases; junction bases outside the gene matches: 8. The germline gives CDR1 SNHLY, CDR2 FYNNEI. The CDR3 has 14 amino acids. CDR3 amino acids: CASSGGTGIRPLHF. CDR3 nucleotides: TGTGCCAGCAGTGGGGGGACAGGGATTCGGCCCCTCCACTTT.

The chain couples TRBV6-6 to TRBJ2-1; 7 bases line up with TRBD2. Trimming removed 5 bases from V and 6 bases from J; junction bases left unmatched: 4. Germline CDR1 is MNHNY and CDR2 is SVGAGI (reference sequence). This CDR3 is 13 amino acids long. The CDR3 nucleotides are TGTGCCAGCAGTCCCGGGGAGGGCAATGAGCAGTTCTTC. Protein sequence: CASSPGEGNEQFF.

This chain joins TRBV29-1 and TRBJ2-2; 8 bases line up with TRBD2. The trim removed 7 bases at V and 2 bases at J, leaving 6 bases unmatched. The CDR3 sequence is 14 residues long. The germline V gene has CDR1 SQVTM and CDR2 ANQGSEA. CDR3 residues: CSASAGGNTGELFF. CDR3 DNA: TGCAGCGCCTCGGCGGGGGGAAACACCGGGGAGCTGTTTTTT.

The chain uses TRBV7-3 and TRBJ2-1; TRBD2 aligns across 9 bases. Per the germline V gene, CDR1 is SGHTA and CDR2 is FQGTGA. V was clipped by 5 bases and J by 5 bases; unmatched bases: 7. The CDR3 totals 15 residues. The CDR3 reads CASSPGGLANNEQFF. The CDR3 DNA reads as TGTGCCAGCAGCCCGGGGGGACTAGCAAACAATGAGCAGTTCTTC.

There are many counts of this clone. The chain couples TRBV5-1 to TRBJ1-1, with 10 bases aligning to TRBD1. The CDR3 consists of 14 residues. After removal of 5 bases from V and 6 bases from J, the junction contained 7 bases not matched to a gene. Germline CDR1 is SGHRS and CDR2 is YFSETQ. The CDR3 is CASSWTGGFSEAFF. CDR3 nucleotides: TGCGCCAGCAGTTGGACAGGGGGTTTCTCTGAAGCTTTCTTT. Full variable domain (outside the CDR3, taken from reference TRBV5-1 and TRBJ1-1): KAGVTQTPRYLIKTRGQQVTLSCSPISGHRSVSWYQQTPGQGLQFLFEYFSETQRNKGNFPGRFSGRQFSNSRSEMNVSTLELGDSALYLCASSWTGGFSEAFFGQGTRLTVV.